A selection of T cell receptor beta chains follows, all from one sample in a study of blood T cell repertoires in COVID-19. The protocol was immunoSEQ multiplex PCR, while the TCRdb copy is restricted to in-frame clones and leaves out a portion. The sample records 25,000 to 35,000 clones, under 95% being singletons. Sequencing was done on a sample of peripheral blood. The receptor source for this set is a man aged 50 to 60 with active COVID-19. Each CDR3 is given with its conserved first and last residue. A D gene is named only where the DNA matches it firmly. Size is stated for part of the rows, as once, few or many counts, or as a class when the clone is expanded.

D gene,V gene,J gene,clone size,CDR3 protein,CDR3 DNA
-,TRBV4-2,TRBJ2-1,-,CASSQEDWAGNNEQFF,TGTGCCAGCAGCCAAGAAGACTGGGCGGGTAACAATGAGCAGTTCTTC
TRBD1,TRBV19,TRBJ1-2,once,CASSIEGRTGIYGYTF,TGTGCCAGTAGTATAGAGGGACGGACAGGGATCTATGGCTACACCTTC
-,TRBV11-3,TRBJ2-5,-,CASRGASGETQYF,TGTGCCAGCAGGGGGGCTAGCGGAGAGACCCAGTACTTC
TRBD1,TRBV9,TRBJ2-3,-,CASSVGGQGAADTQYF,TGTGCCAGCAGCGTAGGAGGACAGGGGGCGGCAGATACGCAGTATTTT
-,TRBV6-5,TRBJ1-5,-,CASRFRGAGQPQHF,TGTGCCAGCAGATTTCGGGGGGCCGGCCAGCCCCAGCATTTT
TRBD1,TRBV5-1,TRBJ2-2,-,CASSFGATGGPTGELFF,TGCGCCAGCAGCTTTGGGGCAACAGGGGGCCCTACCGGGGAGCTGTTTTTT
TRBD1,TRBV18,TRBJ2-7,-,CASSPSSSTGAEQYF,TGTGCCAGCTCACCATCTTCCTCGACAGGGGCCGAGCAGTACTTC
-,TRBV5-1,TRBJ2-2,-,CASSLATYGELFF,TGCGCCAGCAGCTTGGCCACATACGGGGAGCTGTTTTTT
-,TRBV5-1,TRBJ2-7,-,CASSYTPEVGEQYF,TGCGCCAGCAGCTACACACCCGAGGTGGGCGAGCAGTACTTC
TRBD1,TRBV9,TRBJ1-2,-,CASSPRTGEGYTF,TGTGCCAGCAGCCCCCGGACAGGGGAAGGCTACACCTTC
-,TRBV6-5,TRBJ1-4,-,CASRTGQPTNEKLFF,TGTGCCAGCAGAACTGGACAGCCAACTAATGAAAAACTGTTTTTT
TRBD2,TRBV27,TRBJ2-5,-,CASSLLGLAGGRETQYF,TGTGCCAGCAGTTTATTGGGACTAGCGGGGGGGCGAGAGACCCAGTACTTC
-,TRBV27,TRBJ1-2,-,CASSSGFPPNYGYTF,TGTGCCAGCAGTTCAGGGTTTCCCCCTAACTATGGCTACACCTTC
TRBD2,TRBV4-1,TRBJ2-3,-,CASSPLRTSGVSTDTQYF,TGCGCCAGCAGCCCCCTAAGGACTAGCGGGGTTAGCACAGATACGCAGTATTTT
-,TRBV24-1,TRBJ2-1,-,CATSDPLTSYNEQFF,TGTGCCACCAGTGATCCCTTGACTAGCTACAATGAGCAGTTCTTC
-,TRBV7-7,TRBJ2-7,-,CASSSTEAPYEQYF,TGTGCCAGCAGCTCGACAGAAGCCCCCTACGAGCAGTACTTC
-,TRBV5-4,TRBJ1-4,-,CASSLAGRGTNEKLFF,TGTGCCAGCAGCTTGGCAGGGCGGGGAACTAATGAAAAACTGTTTTTT
-,TRBV6-2/TRBV6-3,TRBJ2-7,-,CASSPPGGAAEQYF,TGTGCCAGCAGTCCCCCCGGAGGTGCGGCCGAGCAGTACTTC
TRBD1,TRBV12-3/TRBV12-4,TRBJ2-7,few,CASSPGQNYEQYF,TGTGCCAGCAGTCCGGGACAGAACTACGAGCAGTACTTC
-,TRBV5-1,TRBJ1-6,-,CASSLLDRNYNSPLHF,TGCGCCAGCAGCTTGCTCGACAGAAACTATAATTCACCCCTCCACTTT
TRBD2,TRBV11-3,TRBJ2-1,-,CASSSTSGRGSNEQFF,TGTGCCAGCAGCTCGACTAGCGGGAGAGGTTCTAATGAGCAGTTCTTC
TRBD2,TRBV19,TRBJ2-5,-,CASSIDIQRGGQETQYF,TGTGCCAGTAGTATAGATATCCAGCGGGGGGGCCAAGAGACCCAGTACTTC
TRBD1,TRBV6-5,TRBJ2-3,-,CATKYVPGQGKQYF,TGTGCCACCAAATACGTCCCGGGACAGGGCAAGCAGTATTTT
TRBD1,TRBV11-3,TRBJ2-2,once,CASSYRQGLAGELFF,TGTGCCAGCAGCTACAGACAGGGGTTGGCCGGGGAGCTGTTTTTT
-,TRBV1,TRBJ2-5,-,CTSSQGGFRTRGGKETQYF,TGCACCAGCAGCCAAGGGGGGTTCCGGACTAGGGGCGGAAAAGAGACCCAGTACTTC
TRBD1,TRBV6-6,TRBJ1-1,-,CASSGTGRTEAFF,TGTGCCAGCAGCGGGACAGGGAGAACTGAAGCTTTCTTT
-,TRBV6-5,TRBJ2-1,-,CASSLVSSYNEQFF,TGTGCCAGCAGTCTAGTAAGCTCCTACAATGAGCAGTTCTTC
TRBD2,TRBV27,TRBJ2-1,-,CASSSPAGGRLGEQFF,TGTGCCAGCAGTTCTCCAGCGGGGGGCCGTCTGGGTGAGCAGTTCTTC
TRBD1,TRBV5-1,TRBJ2-1,-,CASSPQETGGNEQFF,TGCGCCAGCAGCCCTCAGGAGACAGGGGGCAATGAGCAGTTCTTC